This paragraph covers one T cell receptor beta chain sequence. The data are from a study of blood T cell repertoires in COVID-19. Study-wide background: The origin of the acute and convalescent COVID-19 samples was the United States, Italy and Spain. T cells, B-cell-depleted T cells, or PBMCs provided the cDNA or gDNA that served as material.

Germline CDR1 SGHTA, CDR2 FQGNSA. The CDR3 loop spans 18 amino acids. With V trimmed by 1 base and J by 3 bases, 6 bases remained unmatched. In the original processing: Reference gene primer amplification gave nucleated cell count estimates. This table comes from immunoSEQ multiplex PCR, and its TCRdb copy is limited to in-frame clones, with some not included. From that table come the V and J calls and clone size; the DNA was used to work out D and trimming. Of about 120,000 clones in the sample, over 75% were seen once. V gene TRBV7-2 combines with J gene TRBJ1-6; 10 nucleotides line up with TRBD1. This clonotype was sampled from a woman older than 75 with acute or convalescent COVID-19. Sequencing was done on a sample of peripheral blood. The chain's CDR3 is CASSLGGQGVFYNSPLHF. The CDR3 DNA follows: TGTGCCAGCAGCTTAGGAGGACAGGGGGTTTTCTATAATTCACCCCTCCACTTT. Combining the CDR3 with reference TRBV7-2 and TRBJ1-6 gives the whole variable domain GAGVSQSPSNKVTEKGKDVELRCDPISGHTALYWYRQSLGQGLEFLIYFQGNSAPDKSGLPSDRFSAERTGGSVSTLTIQRTQQEDSAVYLCASSLGGQGVFYNSPLHFGNGTRLTVT.